This T cell receptor (beta chain) was observed in a study of blood T cell repertoires in COVID-19. Study information: Donors in the United States, Italy and Spain gave samples during acute or convalescent COVID-19. PBMCs, B-cell-depleted T cells, or T cells were the source of the cDNA or gDNA that made up the material.

Assay used: immunoSEQ multiplex PCR; TCRdb lists only in-frame clones, some missing. This sample yields approximately 240,000 clones, of which 88% are seen a single time; approximately 2% belongs to the top ten. The sample was peripheral blood. The TCR was taken from a woman aged 40 to 50 who had recovered from COVID-19.

Here the CDR3 DNA reads TGTGCCAGCAGCCAAGGACAGAGCTCCTACAATGAGCAGTTCTTC. Translating it yields CASSQGQSSYNEQFF. This chain connects TRBV3-1 (or the pseudogene TRBV3-2) to TRBJ2-1, with a weak D call TRBD1 (5 bases). Trimming stripped 1 base from V and 0 bases from J, with 7 bases between. The CDR3 runs to 15 residues. Germline CDR1 reads LGHDT; CDR2 reads YNNKEL (reference sequence).